This T cell receptor (beta chain) was recorded in a study of shared clonotypes between healthy human individuals. Whole-study results and caveats: Large sequencing depth failed to make sorted-subset sequencing complete, rarefaction showed. All-four-donor shared clonotypes had higher generation probabilities than non-shared clonotypes did.

Samples underwent the assay at deep level. Tens of thousands of T cell genomes (approximately 0.2 ug DNA) went into each sorted-subset replicate. The data were produced by immunoSEQ multiplex PCR, yet TCRdb's version contains in-frame clones alone and is incomplete. The data hold approximately 1.9 million clones, with about 93% observed a single time. Germline V gene lookup returns CDR1 SEHNR and CDR2 FQNEAQ (reference sequence). The CDR3 runs to 16 residues. With 1 base clipped from V and 7 bases from J, the junction kept 8 bases outside the gene matches. CD45RO-negative, CCR7-selected cells formed the naive CD8 fraction, which excluded terminally differentiated effector memory CD45RA+ cells. As regards this clone: Antigen unknown.

The receptor was isolated from a man between 18 and 35 years old in good health. Some clones in this sample may be carry-over from other donors' samples. The material sequenced was naive CD8+ T cells from PBMCs. This chain connects TRBV7-9 to TRBJ2-1; 9 nucleotides agree with TRBD2. The CDR3 reads CASSLGLAGVANEQFF. The CDR3 DNA reads as TGTGCCAGCAGCTTAGGCTTAGCGGGAGTCGCTAATGAGCAGTTCTTC.